What follows is one TCR beta chain and its context. The PCR made use of 60 Vbeta and 13 Jbeta primers. Sequencing was performed with immunoSEQ multiplex PCR; in TCRdb, only in-frame clones are kept and a portion is missing. The data show about 160,000 clones, with 80% to 90% seen just once and about 13% held by the top ten. V lost 1 base to trimming and J lost 3 bases; unmatched junction nucleotides: 8. The germline V gene encodes CDR1 SGHDN and CDR2 FVKESK. The CDR3 runs 17 residues. The data were obtained in a study of cytomegalovirus exposure and HLA in healthy donors. Across the whole study: Of all 370 or so donors who were genotyped, 80% to 85% belonged to the Caucasian-associated ancestry cluster.

The V and J genes are TRBV14 and TRBJ2-5; 10 nucleotides align to TRBD1. The sample taken for sequencing was PBMCs. The receptor was derived from a woman aged 45 to 65 in good health and CMV-seronegative. The CDR3 protein is CASSQGKWDRGKETQYF. DNA for the CDR3: TGTGCCAGCAGCCAAGGAAAATGGGACAGGGGCAAAGAGACCCAGTACTTC.